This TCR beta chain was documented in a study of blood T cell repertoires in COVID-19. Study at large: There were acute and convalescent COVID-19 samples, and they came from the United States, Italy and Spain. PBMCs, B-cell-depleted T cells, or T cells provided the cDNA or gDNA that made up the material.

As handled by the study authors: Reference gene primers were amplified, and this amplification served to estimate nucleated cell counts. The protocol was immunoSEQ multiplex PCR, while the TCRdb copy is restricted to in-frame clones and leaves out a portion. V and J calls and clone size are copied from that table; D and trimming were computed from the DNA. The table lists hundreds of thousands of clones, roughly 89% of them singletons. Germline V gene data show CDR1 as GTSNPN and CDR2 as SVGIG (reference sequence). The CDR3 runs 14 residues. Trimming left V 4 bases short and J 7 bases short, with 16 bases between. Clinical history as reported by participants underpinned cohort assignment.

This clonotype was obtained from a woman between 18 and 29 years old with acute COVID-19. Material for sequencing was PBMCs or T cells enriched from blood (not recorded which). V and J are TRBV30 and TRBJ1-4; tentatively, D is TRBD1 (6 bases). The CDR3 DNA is TGTGCCTGGAATTCCCAGGGGTTAGGTGAAAAACTGTTTTTT. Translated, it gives CAWNSQGLGEKLFF.